This TCR beta chain was obtained from a study of T cells in Graves' hyperthyroidism and ophthalmopathy. Per the germline V gene, CDR1 is MGHDK and CDR2 is SYGVNS. V lost 8 bases, J lost 0 bases, and 10 bases lay in between. This CDR3 has 13 residues. Using RNA transcripts as the source, TCR beta CDR3 regions were amplified. First-round RT-PCR with HTBI primers amplified the TCR CDR3 region. Via MiXCR, TCRdb re-called the multiplex PCR reads, giving one row per CDR3 protein. Here the sample spans about 840,000 distinct CDR3 sequences, around 38% being singletons. Concerning this clonotype: Its specificity is unknown.

Study-wide results and limits: Within blood appeared most thyroid clonotypes that had expanded above 0.001.

The chain is built from TRBV25-1 and TRBJ1-1, with D perhaps matching TRBD1 (6 bases). The sequencing input was blood. The sequence came from a young man with Graves' hyperthyroidism. The CDR3 spells CASLDRLNTEAFF. The CDR3 DNA sequence: TGTGCCAGCTTAGACAGGTTGAACACTGAAGCTTTCTTT. Looking up the rest from reference TRBV25-1 and TRBJ1-1 gives the full variable domain: EADIYQTPRYLVIGTGKKITLECSQTMGHDKMYWYQQDPGMELHLIHYSYGVNSTEKGDLSSESTVSRIRTEHFPLTLESARPSHTSQYLCASLDRLNTEAFFGQGTRLTVV.